This T cell receptor beta chain appears in the sequencing data of a study of response to subunit inactivated influenza vaccine. This clonotype was picked up a small number of times. Its antigen is unknown. From the RT-PCR reads, TCRdb called clonotypes with MiXCR, one entry per CDR3 protein. The data show over 150,000 distinct CDR3 sequences, with around an eighth seen just once and approximately 25% held by the top ten. General study results and limits: A suggestion made by the authors is that each seasonal influenza vaccination recruits few new T cells.

This CDR3 is 15 amino acids long. Germline-derived CDR1 and CDR2 are SGDLS and YYNGEE. V was shortened by 0 bases and J by 0 bases, with 10 bases between the two germline ends. The clonotype comes from a man in his fifties who received an inactivated influenza vaccine. The material was CD8+ T cells sorted from PBMCs, obtained around 5 days after vaccination. The chain uses TRBV9 and TRBJ2-7, with D possibly being TRBD2 (5 bases). The CDR3 nucleotides read TGTGCCAGCAGCGTAGGTCGAGCGGCCTCCTACGAGCAGTACTTC. Translating gives CASSVGRAASYEQYF.